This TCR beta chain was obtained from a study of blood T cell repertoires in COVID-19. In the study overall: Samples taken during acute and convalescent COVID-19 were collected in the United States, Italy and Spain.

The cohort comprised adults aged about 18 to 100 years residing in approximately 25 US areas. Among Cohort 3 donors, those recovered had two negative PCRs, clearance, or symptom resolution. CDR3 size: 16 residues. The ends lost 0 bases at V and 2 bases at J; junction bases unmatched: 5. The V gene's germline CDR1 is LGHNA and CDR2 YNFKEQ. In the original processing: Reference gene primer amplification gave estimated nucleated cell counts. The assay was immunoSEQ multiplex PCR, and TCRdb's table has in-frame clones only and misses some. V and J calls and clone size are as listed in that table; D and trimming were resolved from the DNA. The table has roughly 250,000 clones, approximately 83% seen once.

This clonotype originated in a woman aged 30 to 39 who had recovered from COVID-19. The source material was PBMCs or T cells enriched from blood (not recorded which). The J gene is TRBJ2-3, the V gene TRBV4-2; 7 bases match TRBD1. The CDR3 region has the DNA TGTGCCAGCAGCCAAGATCCGGACAGGACCACAGATACGCAGTATTTT. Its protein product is CASSQDPDRTTDTQYF.